What follows is one TCR beta chain and its context. Its antigen remains unknown. This sample was taken from a study of T cell responses to AZD1222 COVID-19 vaccine. General study points: Only after the peak T cell response were repertoires sampled.

The method was immunoSEQ multiplex PCR; TCRdb's version includes in-frame clones alone and lacks a portion of them. This sample has about 150,000 clones, with 90% found just once. Trimming removed 3 bases from V and 3 bases from J; junction bases left unmatched: 6. This CDR3 has 16 residues. Germline V gene data show CDR1 as SGHVS and CDR2 as FNYEAQ. This sequence was found in an adult in good health. Sequencing was performed on peripheral blood, taken on day 0 of AZD1222 vaccination. This chain uses TRBV7-6 with TRBJ2-1; 9 bases align to TRBD2. This CDR3 reads CASSLRLAEIYNEQFF. CDR3 in DNA: TGTGCCAGCAGCTTGAGACTAGCGGAAATCTACAATGAGCAGTTCTTC.